This record concerns one T cell receptor (beta chain) sequence. As yet, its antigen is unknown. Germline assignment: CDR1 LNHDA and CDR2 SQIVND (reference sequence). V gave up 5 bases and J gave up 5 bases, with 18 bases separating them. The CDR3 is 15 amino acids. Here immunoSEQ multiplex PCR was the method, and the copy in TCRdb shows in-frame clones only, minus some. The data show approximately 70,000 clones, around nine tenths seen once. This entry comes from a study of OX40 agonist ivuxolimab in advanced cancers. About the study: The patients got ivuxolimab, which is an agonistic anti-OX40 (CD134) antibody.

General study points: Mean expanded clone counts were higher in CD8+ than CD4+ T cells.

Here the sequenced sample was CD4+ or CD8+ T cells sorted from blood, taken in a trial of the OX40 agonist ivuxolimab. The clonotype was recovered from an adult with an advanced solid tumor such as melanoma, head and neck, liver or kidney cancer. The chain recombines TRBV19 with TRBJ2-5; D uncertain. This CDR3 is CASSFSRSKTETQYF. CDR3 bases: TGTGCCAGTAGTTTCTCTCGATCTAAAACGGAGACCCAGTACTTC.